This T cell receptor beta chain was sequenced for a study of blood T cell repertoires in COVID-19. How the authors handled the data: Amplification of reference gene primers was used by the study to estimate nucleated cell counts. Profiling relied on immunoSEQ multiplex PCR, and the TCRdb table lists in-frame clones only, not all of them. The V and J calls and clone size come from that table; D and trimming were worked out from the DNA. The sample lists about 230,000 clones; more than 65% were seen once. The sequence was obtained from a man aged 45-60 years with active or convalescent COVID-19. The sequenced material came from peripheral blood.

The CDR3 protein is CACTRTGTNEKLFF. The CDR3 nucleotides read TGTGCCTGTACCCGGACGGGGACTAATGAAAAACTGTTTTTT. The chain employs TRBV30 and TRBJ1-4, with D unclear. Germline V gene data show CDR1 as GTSNPN and CDR2 as SVGIG (reference sequence). Trimming removed 6 bases at V and 2 bases at J, with 13 bases between. The CDR3 has 14 amino acids.